The clone carrying this T cell receptor beta chain occurred a few times. This sample was included in a study of blood T cell repertoires in COVID-19. Across the study: Acute and convalescent COVID-19 samples came from the United States, Italy and Spain. The cDNA or gDNA used as material had been derived from T cells, B-cell-depleted T cells, or PBMCs.

How the authors handled the data: For nucleated cells, counts were estimated from reference gene primer amplification. The assay was immunoSEQ multiplex PCR, and TCRdb's table has in-frame clones only and misses some. V and J calls and clone size come straight from that table; D and trimming were deduced from the DNA. The table lists over 85,000 clones, about 80% of them singletons. V dropped 6 bases and J dropped 6; count of bases not matched to a gene: 11. Germline lookup yields CDR1 MNHEY and CDR2 SVGAGI. The length of the CDR3 is 15 residues. V and J are TRBV6-5 and TRBJ2-7; 10 positions match TRBD2. This TCR was recovered from a man between 70 and 80 years old with acute or convalescent COVID-19. Specimen: peripheral blood. The CDR3 DNA follows: TGTGCCAGCAGCGTTCATGCTAGCGGGAGCCTCGAGCAGTACTTC. Translation gives CASSVHASGSLEQYF.